This passage covers 14 T cell receptor beta chains from one sample sequenced in a study of technical replicates of blood from a few donors. Profiled with immunoSEQ multiplex PCR; TCRdb holds only in-frame clones, not every one. The table shows 95,000 to 100,000 clones, with 95% to 96% occurring only once. Sequencing input: T cells isolated from PBMCs. Receptor source: a human donor in good health.

V gene TRBV2 combines with J gene TRBJ2-7; D uncertain. CDR3 length: 11 amino acids. CDR1 and CDR2 (germline): SNHLY, FYNNEI. Deletions cut 7 bases from V and 2 bases from J, with 6 bases between. This CDR3 is CASTGTYEQYF. The CDR3 region has the DNA TGTGCCAGCACAGGTACCTACGAGCAGTACTTC.

The V call is TRBV25-1, the J call TRBJ1-2, with 7 bases matching TRBD1. This CDR3 is built from 14 residues. From germline, CDR1 is MGHDK and CDR2 SYGVNS. Unmatched junction bases numbered 3, after V lost 2 bases and J lost 3 bases. The DNA of the CDR3 is TGTGCCAGCAGTGAAGGACAGGACTACTATGGCTACACCTTC. Protein product: CASSEGQDYYGYTF.

The rearrangement links TRBV11-2 to TRBJ2-2; D gene ambiguous. The CDR3 runs to 13 residues. The germline V and J ends were trimmed by 5 bases and 6 bases, with 10 bases remaining between them. Germline assignment: CDR1 SGHAT and CDR2 FQNNGV. This chain's CDR3 is CASSPHFPGELFF. CDR3 DNA sequence: TGTGCCAGCAGCCCTCACTTCCCCGGGGAGCTGTTTTTT.

This chain joins TRBV19 and TRBJ2-1; 10 bases are shared with TRBD2. With 5 bases clipped from V and 4 bases from J, the junction kept 5 bases outside the gene matches. In germline, CDR1 is LNHDA, CDR2 SQIVND (reference sequence). The CDR3 is 15 residues long. This CDR3 reads CASSLTSGDYNEQFF. In nucleotides, the CDR3 is TGTGCCAGTAGTTTAACTAGCGGGGATTACAATGAGCAGTTCTTC.

This sequence joins TRBV5-8 and TRBJ2-7; 9 bases line up with TRBD1. This CDR3 has 14 amino acids. CDR1 SGHTS and CDR2 YDEGEE come from the germline V gene. J gave up 9 bases and V 4 bases, and 11 bases lay outside the gene matches. CDR3 sequence (DNA): TGTGCCAGCAGCATTGGAGGGGACAGGGTGGCGCAGTACTTC. This gives the protein CASSIGGDRVAQYF.

The chain links TRBV4-2 to TRBJ2-3; D call uncertain. The germline V and J ends were trimmed by 1 base and 2 bases, with 22 bases remaining between them. The CDR3 contains 19 residues. The V gene's germline CDR1 is LGHNA and CDR2 YNFKEQ. The CDR3 DNA sequence: TGTGCCAGCAGCCAAGTTCTTGCGGAACCTCTGTCAAACACAGATACGCAGTATTTT. It translates to CASSQVLAEPLSNTDTQYF.

The DNA of the CDR3 is TGCGCCAGCAGCTTGGCGGGGGGATTGAACACTGAAGCTTTCTTT. The encoded protein is CASSLAGGLNTEAFF. The chain uses TRBV5-1 and TRBJ1-1; possible D gene TRBD1, 5 bases. There are 15 residues in the CDR3. Germline loops: CDR1 SGHRS, CDR2 YFSETQ. V was shortened by 0 bases and J by 0 bases, with 9 bases between the two germline ends.

The chain couples TRBV7-2 to TRBJ2-3; unclear D gene. Germline assignment: CDR1 SGHTA and CDR2 FQGNSA. The CDR3 covers 12 residues. Trimming pared 4 bases from V and 2 bases from J, leaving 4 bases between. The CDR3 sequence is CASSSYTDTQYF. The CDR3 bases are TGTGCCAGCAGCTCCTACACAGATACGCAGTATTTT.

V gene TRBV19 combines with J gene TRBJ2-7; 9 bases map to TRBD1. Germline CDR1 LNHDA, CDR2 SQIVND (reference sequence). V lost 5 bases and J lost 5; bases outside the gene matches: 7. This CDR3 has 14 residues. Here the CDR3 DNA reads TGTGCCAGTAGTCCAGGGACAGGGCGGCACGAGCAGTACTTC. Its protein product is CASSPGTGRHEQYF.

This chain joins TRBV6-5 and TRBJ1-2; TRBD1 aligns across 12 bases. The CDR3 is made up of 12 amino acids. Germline CDR1 reads MNHEY; CDR2 reads SVGAGI. V shed 5 bases, J shed 8 bases, and the junction held 0 bases outside the gene matches. In DNA form, the CDR3 reads TGTGCCAGCAGTGGGACAGGGGGCGGCTACACCTTC. This encodes CASSGTGGGYTF.

CDR3 loop: CASTLTGNTEAFF. The DNA of the CDR3 is TGTGCCAGCACCTTAACAGGGAACACTGAAGCTTTCTTT. This chain joins TRBV2 and TRBJ1-1; the D gene is possibly TRBD1 (5 bases). Germline V gene sequence: CDR1 SNHLY, CDR2 FYNNEI. With 7 bases removed from V and 1 base from J, the gap between germline ends came to 10 bases. This CDR3 has 13 residues.

In its sample, this clone was seen once. The CDR3 here is CASSSVRGIETQYF. The CDR3 DNA reads as TGTGCCAGCAGTTCCGTCAGGGGGATTGAGACCCAGTACTTC. The rearrangement uses TRBV27 and TRBJ2-5; the match to TRBD1 covers 7 bases. The V and J ends lost 4 bases and 5 bases, in that order; junction bases with no gene match: 7. Germline V CDR1 and CDR2: MNHEY, SMNVEV (reference sequence). The CDR3 sequence is 14 residues long.

The table lists this clone with a count of one. This chain connects TRBV11-2 to TRBJ1-6; TRBD1 is a possible D gene (5 bases). In germline, CDR1 is SGHAT, CDR2 FQNNGV. CDR3 length: 17 amino acids. V lost 2 bases and J lost 2, with 13 bases in between. CDR3 DNA: TGTGCCAGCAGCTTACACCCGACAGAACCCTATAATTCACCCCTCCACTTT. This gives the protein CASSLHPTEPYNSPLHF.

The chain combines TRBV5-1 with TRBJ2-2; D may be TRBD1 (7 bases). The germline CDR1 and CDR2 sequences are SGHRS and YFSETQ. CDR3 length equals 14 residues. The germline V and J ends were trimmed by 5 bases and 3 bases, with 11 bases remaining between them. CDR3 residues: CASRQGTHTGELFF. For the CDR3, the DNA is TGCGCCAGCAGACAGGGGACTCACACCGGGGAGCTGTTTTTT.